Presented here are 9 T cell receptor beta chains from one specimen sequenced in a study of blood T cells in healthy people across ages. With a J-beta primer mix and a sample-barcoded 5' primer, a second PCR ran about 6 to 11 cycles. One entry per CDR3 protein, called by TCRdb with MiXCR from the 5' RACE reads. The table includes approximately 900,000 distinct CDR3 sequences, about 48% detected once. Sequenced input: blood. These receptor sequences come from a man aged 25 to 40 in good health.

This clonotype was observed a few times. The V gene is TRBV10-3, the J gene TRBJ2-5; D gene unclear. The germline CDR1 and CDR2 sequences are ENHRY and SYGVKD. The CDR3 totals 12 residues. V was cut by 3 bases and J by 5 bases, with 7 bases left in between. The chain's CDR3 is CAISDRSETQYF. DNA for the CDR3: TGTGCCATCAGTGACCGGAGTGAGACCCAGTACTTC.

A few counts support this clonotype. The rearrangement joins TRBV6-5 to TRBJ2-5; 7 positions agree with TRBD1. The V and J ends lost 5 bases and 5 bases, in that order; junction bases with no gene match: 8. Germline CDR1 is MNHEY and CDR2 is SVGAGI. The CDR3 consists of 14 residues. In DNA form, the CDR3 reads TGTGCCAGCAGTCGTCAGGGGGTCGGTGAGACCCAGTACTTC. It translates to CASSRQGVGETQYF.

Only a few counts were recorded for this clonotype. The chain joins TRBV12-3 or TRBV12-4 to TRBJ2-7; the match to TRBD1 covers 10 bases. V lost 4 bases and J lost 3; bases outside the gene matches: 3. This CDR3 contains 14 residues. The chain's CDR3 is CASSWGQGFYEQYF. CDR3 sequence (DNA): TGTGCCAGCAGTTGGGGACAGGGGTTCTACGAGCAGTACTTC.

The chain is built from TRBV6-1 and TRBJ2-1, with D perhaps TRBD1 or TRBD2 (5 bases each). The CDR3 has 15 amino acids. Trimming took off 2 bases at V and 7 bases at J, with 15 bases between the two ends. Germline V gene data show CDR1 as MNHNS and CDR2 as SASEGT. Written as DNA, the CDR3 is TGTGCCAGCAGTGAACGGGGCGGCGGGTTTAATGAGCAGTTCTTC. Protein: CASSERGGGFNEQFF.

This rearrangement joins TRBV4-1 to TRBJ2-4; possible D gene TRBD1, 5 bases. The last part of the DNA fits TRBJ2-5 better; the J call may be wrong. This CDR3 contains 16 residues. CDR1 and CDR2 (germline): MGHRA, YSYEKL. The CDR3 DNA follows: TGCGCCAGCAGCCAAGATTCGGCAGGGTCTGGGGAGACCCAGTACTTC. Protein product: CASSQDSAGSGETQYF.

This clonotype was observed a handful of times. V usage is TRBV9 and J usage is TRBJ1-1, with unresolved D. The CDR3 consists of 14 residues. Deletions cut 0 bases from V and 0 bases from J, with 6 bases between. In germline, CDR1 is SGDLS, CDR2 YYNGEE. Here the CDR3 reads CASSVAPLNTEAFF. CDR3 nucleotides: TGTGCCAGCAGCGTAGCTCCGCTGAACACTGAAGCTTTCTTT.

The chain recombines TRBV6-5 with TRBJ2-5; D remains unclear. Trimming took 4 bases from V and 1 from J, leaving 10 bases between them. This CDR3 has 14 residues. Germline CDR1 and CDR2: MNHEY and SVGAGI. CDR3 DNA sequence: TGTGCCAGCAGTTCGGACGGCTTCCAAGAGACCCAGTACTTC. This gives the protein CASSSDGFQETQYF.

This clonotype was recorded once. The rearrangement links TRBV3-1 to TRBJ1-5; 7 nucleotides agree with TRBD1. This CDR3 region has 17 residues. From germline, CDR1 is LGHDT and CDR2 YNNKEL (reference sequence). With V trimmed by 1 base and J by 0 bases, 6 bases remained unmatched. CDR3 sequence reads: CASSQAFTGASNQPQHF. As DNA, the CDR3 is TGTGCCAGCAGCCAAGCTTTCACAGGGGCTAGCAATCAGCCCCAGCATTTT.

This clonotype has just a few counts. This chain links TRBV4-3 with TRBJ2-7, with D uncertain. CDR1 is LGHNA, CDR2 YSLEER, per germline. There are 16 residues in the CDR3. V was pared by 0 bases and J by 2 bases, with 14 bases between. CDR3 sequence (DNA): TGCGCCAGCAGCCAAGAATACGGCAGCACAGCCTACGAGCAGTACTTC. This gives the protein CASSQEYGSTAYEQYF.